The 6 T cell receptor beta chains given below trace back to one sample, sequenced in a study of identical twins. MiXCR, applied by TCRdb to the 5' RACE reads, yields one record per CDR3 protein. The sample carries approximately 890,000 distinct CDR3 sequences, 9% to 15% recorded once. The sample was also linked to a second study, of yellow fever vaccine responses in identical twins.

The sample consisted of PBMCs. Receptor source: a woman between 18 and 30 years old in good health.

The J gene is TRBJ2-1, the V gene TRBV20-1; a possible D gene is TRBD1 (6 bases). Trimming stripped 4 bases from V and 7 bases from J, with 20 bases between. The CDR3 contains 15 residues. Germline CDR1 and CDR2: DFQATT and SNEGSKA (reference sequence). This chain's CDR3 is CSATRGISSFNEQFF. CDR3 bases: TGCAGTGCTACAAGGGGGATATCAAGTTTTAATGAGCAGTTCTTC.

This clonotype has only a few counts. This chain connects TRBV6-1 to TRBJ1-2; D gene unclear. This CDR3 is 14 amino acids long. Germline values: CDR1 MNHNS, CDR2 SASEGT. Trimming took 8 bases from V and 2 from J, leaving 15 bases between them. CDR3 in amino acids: CASRTRRRNYGYTF. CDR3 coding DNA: TGTGCCAGCCGGACGAGGCGACGGAACTATGGCTACACCTTC.

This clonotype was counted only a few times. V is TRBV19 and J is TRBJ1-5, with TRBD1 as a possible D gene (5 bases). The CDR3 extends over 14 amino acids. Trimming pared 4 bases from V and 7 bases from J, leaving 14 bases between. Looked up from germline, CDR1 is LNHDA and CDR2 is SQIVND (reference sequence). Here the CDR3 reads CASSTRQPGQPQHF. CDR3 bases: TGTGCCAGTAGTACCCGACAGCCCGGGCAGCCCCAGCATTTT. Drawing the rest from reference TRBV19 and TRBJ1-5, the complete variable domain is DGGITQSPKYLFRKEGQNVTLSCEQNLNHDAMYWYRQDPGQGLRLIYYSQIVNDFQKGDIAEGYSVSREKKESFPLTVTSAQKNPTAFYLCASSTRQPGQPQHFGDGTRLSIL.

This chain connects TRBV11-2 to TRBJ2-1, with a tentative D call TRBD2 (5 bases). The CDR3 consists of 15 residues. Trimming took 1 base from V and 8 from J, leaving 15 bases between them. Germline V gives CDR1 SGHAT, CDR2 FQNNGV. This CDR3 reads CASSLGPALVHEQFF. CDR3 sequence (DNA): TGTGCCAGCAGCTTAGGACCGGCACTAGTTCATGAGCAGTTCTTC.

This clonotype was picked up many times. The CDR3 loop reads CASSERAYEQYV. The CDR3 nucleotides read TGTGCCAGCAGTGAACGGGCCTACGAGCAGTACGTC. The chain joins TRBV6-1 to TRBJ2-7; D is unresolved. Looked up from germline, CDR1 is MNHNS and CDR2 is SASEGT. The V end lost 2 bases, the J end lost 2 bases, and 4 bases lay between the germline ends. The CDR3 runs to 12 residues.

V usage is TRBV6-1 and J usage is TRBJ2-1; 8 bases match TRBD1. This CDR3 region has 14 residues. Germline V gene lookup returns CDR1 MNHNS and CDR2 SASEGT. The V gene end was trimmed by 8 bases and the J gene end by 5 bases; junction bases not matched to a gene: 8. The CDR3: CASSGDRFNNEQFF. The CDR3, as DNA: TGTGCCAGCTCTGGGGACAGGTTCAACAATGAGCAGTTCTTC.